What follows are 4 T cell receptor beta chains derived from one specimen sequenced in a study of T cell responses to AZD1222 COVID-19 vaccine. Only in-frame clones appear in the TCRdb table, and some are missing; sequencing was by immunoSEQ multiplex PCR. The sample includes under 200,000 clones, more than 75% of them seen just once. The sample consisted of peripheral blood, taken 28 days after the second AZD1222 dose. The source of these receptors is an adult who received the AZD1222 COVID-19 vaccine.

The V and J genes are TRBV20-1 and TRBJ2-4, with a possible D match to TRBD1 (6 bases). CDR3 length: 11 residues. The germline V gene encodes CDR1 DFQATT and CDR2 SNEGSKA (reference sequence). Between the trimmed V and J ends, which lost 7 bases and 6 bases, there was a span of 10 bases. CDR3 coding DNA: TGCAGTGAGTCCAGGGGAAACATTCAGTACTTC. Amino acid sequence: CSESRGNIQYF.

This clone came up once. The V and J genes are TRBV28 and TRBJ1-5; maybe TRBD1 (6 bases). The CDR3 contains 15 residues. V was shortened by 3 bases and J by 3 bases, with 12 bases between the two germline ends. Germline V gene data show CDR1 as MDHEN and CDR2 as SYDVKM. The CDR3 DNA reads TGTGCCAGCAGTTTTCGCTCAGGGGTCAATCAGCCCCAGCATTTT. It specifies CASSFRSGVNQPQHF.

This sequence joins TRBV7-8 and TRBJ1-2; D uncertain. Germline V gene sequence: CDR1 SGHVS, CDR2 FQNEAQ. This CDR3 region has 16 residues. Trimming removed 0 bases from V and 2 bases from J, with 13 bases in between. DNA for the CDR3: TGTGCCAGCAGCTTAGCGCTTGCCTTTTCCAACTATGGCTACACCTTC. Amino acids: CASSLALAFSNYGYTF.

The chain recombines TRBV10-3 with TRBJ2-7; 7 nucleotides line up with TRBD1. This CDR3 spans 15 amino acids. The J segment lost 3 bases and the V segment lost 10 bases, leaving 15 bases of the junction unmatched. From germline, CDR1 is ENHRY and CDR2 SYGVKD. In DNA form, the CDR3 reads TGTGCCACAAATACAGGGGCGGCCACCTTCTACGAGCAGTACTTC. The encoded protein is CATNTGAATFYEQYF.